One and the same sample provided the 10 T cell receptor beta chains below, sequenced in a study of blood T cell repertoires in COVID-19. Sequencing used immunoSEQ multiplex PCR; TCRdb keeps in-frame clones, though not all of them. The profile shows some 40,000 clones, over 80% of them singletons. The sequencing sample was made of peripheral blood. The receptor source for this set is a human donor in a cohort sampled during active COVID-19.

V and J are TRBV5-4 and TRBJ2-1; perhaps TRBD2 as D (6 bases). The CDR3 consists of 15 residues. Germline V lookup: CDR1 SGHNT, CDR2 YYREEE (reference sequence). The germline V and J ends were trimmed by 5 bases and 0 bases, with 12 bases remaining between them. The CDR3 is CASRLDGSSYNEQFF. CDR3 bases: TGTGCCAGCAGACTTGACGGGAGCTCCTACAATGAGCAGTTCTTC.

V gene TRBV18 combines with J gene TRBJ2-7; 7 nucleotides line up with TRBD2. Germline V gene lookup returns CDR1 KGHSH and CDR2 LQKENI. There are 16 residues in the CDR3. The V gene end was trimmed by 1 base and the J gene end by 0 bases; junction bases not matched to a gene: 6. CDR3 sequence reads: CASSPRQGGSSYEQYF. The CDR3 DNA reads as TGTGCCAGCTCACCACGCCAGGGAGGGAGCTCCTACGAGCAGTACTTC.

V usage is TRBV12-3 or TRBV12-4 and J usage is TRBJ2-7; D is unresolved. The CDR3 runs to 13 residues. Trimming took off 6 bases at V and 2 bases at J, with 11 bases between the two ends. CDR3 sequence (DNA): TGTGCCAGCAGCCGATCGACTGCCTACGAGCAGTACTTC. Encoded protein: CASSRSTAYEQYF.

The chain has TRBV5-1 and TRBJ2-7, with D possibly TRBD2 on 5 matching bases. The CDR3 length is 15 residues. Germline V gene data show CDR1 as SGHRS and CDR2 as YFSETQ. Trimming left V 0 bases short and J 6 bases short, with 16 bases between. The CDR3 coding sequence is TGCGCCAGCAGCTTGGAGGCGGTACGGGATTCCGAGCAGTACTTC. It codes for CASSLEAVRDSEQYF.

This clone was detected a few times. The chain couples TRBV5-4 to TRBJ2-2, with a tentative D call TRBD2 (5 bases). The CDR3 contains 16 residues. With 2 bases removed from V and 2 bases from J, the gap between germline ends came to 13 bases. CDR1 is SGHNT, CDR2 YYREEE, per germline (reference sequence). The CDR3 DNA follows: TGTGCCAGCAGCTTTAAGGCGGGCGGCAACACCGGGGAGCTGTTTTTT. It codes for CASSFKAGGNTGELFF. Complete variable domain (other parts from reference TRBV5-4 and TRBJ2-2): ETGVTQSPTHLIKTRGQQVTLRCSSQSGHNTVSWYQQALGQGPQFIFQYYREEENGRGNFPPRFSGLQFPNYSSELNVNALELDDSALYLCASSFKAGGNTGELFFGEGSRLTVL.

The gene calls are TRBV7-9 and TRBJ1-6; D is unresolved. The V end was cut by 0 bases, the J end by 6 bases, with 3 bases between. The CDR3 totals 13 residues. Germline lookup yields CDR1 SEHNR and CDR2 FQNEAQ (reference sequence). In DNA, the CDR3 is TGTGCCAGCAGCTTAGCCATTAATTCACCCCTCCACTTT. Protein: CASSLAINSPLHF.

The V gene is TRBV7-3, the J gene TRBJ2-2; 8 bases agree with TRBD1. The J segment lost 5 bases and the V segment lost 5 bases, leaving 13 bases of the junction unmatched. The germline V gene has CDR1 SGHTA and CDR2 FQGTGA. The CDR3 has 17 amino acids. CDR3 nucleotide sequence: TGTGCCAGCAGCCCAAACCCGGACAGGGTTCGGACCGGGGAGCTGTTTTTT. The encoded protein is CASSPNPDRVRTGELFF.

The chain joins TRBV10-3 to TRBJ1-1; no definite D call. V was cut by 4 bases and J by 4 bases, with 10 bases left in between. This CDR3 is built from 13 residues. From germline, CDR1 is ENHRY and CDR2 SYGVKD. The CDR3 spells CAISGGLSTEAFF. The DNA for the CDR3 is TGTGCCATCAGTGGAGGGCTAAGCACTGAAGCTTTCTTT.

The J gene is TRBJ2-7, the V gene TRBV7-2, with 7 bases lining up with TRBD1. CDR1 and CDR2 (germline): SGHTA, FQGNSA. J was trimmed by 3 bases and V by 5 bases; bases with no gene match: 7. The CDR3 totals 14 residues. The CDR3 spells CASSTGQLNYEQYF. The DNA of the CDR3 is TGTGCCAGCAGCACGGGACAGCTTAACTACGAGCAGTACTTC.

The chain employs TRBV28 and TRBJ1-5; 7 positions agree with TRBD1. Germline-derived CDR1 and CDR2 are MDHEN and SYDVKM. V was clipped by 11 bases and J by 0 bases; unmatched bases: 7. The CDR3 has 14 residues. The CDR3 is CAGGTENSNQPQHF. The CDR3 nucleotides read TGTGCCGGCGGGACAGAAAATAGCAATCAGCCCCAGCATTTT.